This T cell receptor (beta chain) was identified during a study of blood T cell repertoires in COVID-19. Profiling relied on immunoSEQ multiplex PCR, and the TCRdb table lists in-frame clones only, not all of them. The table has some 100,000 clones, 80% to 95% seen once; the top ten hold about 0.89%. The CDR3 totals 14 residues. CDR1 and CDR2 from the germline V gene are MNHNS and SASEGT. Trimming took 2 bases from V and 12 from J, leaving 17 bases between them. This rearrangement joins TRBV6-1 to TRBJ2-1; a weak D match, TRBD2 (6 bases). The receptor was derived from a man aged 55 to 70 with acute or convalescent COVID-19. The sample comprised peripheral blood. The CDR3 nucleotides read TGTGCCAGCAGTGAAATGGGCGGGGCAGCGAGGCAGTTCTTC. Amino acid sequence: CASSEMGGAARQFF.